The 26 T cell receptor beta chains below all came from one sample that was sequenced in a study of blood T cells in healthy people across ages. It was with a sample-barcoded 5' primer and a J-beta primer mix that a second PCR of roughly 7 to 12 cycles was run. MiXCR, applied by TCRdb to the 5' RACE reads, yields one record per CDR3 protein. The sample lists approximately 1.5 million distinct CDR3 sequences; about 31% were seen once. Sequenced material: blood. Receptor source: a woman aged 25-40 years in good health.

The J gene is TRBJ1-5, the V gene TRBV19; D gene ambiguous. Germline V gene data show CDR1 as LNHDA and CDR2 as SQIVND (reference sequence). V shed 5 bases and J shed 4 bases, with 15 bases lying between them. The CDR3 loop spans 15 amino acids. The CDR3 reads CASSFPELGNQPQHF. The CDR3 nucleotides are TGTGCCAGTAGTTTTCCTGAATTAGGGAATCAGCCCCAGCATTTT.

This chain joins TRBV3-1 and TRBJ2-1, with D unclear. CDR1 is LGHDT, CDR2 YNNKEL, per germline (reference sequence). CDR3 size: 11 residues. The V gene lost 5 bases and the J gene lost 11 bases, with 10 bases spanning the gap. The CDR3 protein is CASSWASKQFF. CDR3 nucleotide sequence: TGTGCCAGCAGCTGGGCGTCCAAGCAGTTCTTC.

The chain is built from TRBV20-1 and TRBJ1-4, with D perhaps matching TRBD1 (5 bases). Trimming stripped 3 bases from V and 4 bases from J, with 18 bases between. Germline-derived CDR1 and CDR2 are DFQATT and SNEGSKA (reference sequence). The CDR3 has 16 amino acids. CDR3 protein: CSARREYGGFNEKLFF. CDR3 DNA sequence: TGCAGTGCTAGGAGAGAATACGGGGGATTTAATGAAAAACTGTTTTTT.

The gene calls are TRBV6-1 and TRBJ1-2; D is undetermined. This CDR3 has 13 amino acids. Germline CDR1 reads MNHNS; CDR2 reads SASEGT. Between the trimmed V and J ends, which lost 3 bases and 5 bases, there was a span of 10 bases. The CDR3 region has the DNA TGTGCCAGCAGTGAGGGCGCCCGATATGGCTACACCTTC. Amino acid sequence: CASSEGARYGYTF.

The V call is TRBV5-1, the J call TRBJ2-3; 9 bases map to TRBD2. V lost 0 bases and J lost 0; bases outside the gene matches: 11. From germline, CDR1 is SGHRS and CDR2 YFSETQ. CDR3 length equals 19 residues. CDR3 nucleotide sequence: TGCGCCAGCAGCTTGGAAGGCGGGGGGGCGGATATTAGCACAGATACGCAGTATTTT. Its translation: CASSLEGGGADISTDTQYF. The full variable domain, completed using reference TRBV5-1 and TRBJ2-3, is KAGVTQTPRYLIKTRGQQVTLSCSPISGHRSVSWYQQTPGQGLQFLFEYFSETQRNKGNFPGRFSGRQFSNSRSEMNVSTLELGDSALYLCASSLEGGGADISTDTQYFGPGTRLTVL.

The rearrangement links TRBV5-1 to TRBJ2-3; 14 bases fit TRBD2. The germline V gene has CDR1 SGHRS and CDR2 YFSETQ. V lost 6 bases and J lost 1; bases outside the gene matches: 7. This CDR3 has 17 amino acids. The CDR3 spells CASTPRLAGGGTDTQYF. The CDR3 DNA sequence: TGCGCCAGCACCCCGAGACTAGCGGGAGGGGGCACAGATACGCAGTATTTT.

The chain recombines TRBV29-1 with TRBJ1-1; D uncertain. The CDR3 has 13 residues. The germline V and J ends were trimmed by 1 base and 3 bases, with 9 bases remaining between them. Germline V CDR1 and CDR2: SQVTM, ANQGSEA. CDR3 in amino acids: CSVEVGFDTEAFF. CDR3 sequence (DNA): TGCAGCGTTGAAGTGGGGTTTGACACTGAAGCTTTCTTT. Looking up the rest from reference TRBV29-1 and TRBJ1-1 gives the full variable domain: SAVISQKPSRDICQRGTSLTIQCQVDSQVTMMFWYRQQPGQSLTLIATANQGSEATYESGFVIDKFPISRPNLTFSTLTVSNMSPEDSSIYLCSVEVGFDTEAFFGQGTRLTVV.

This clonotype appeared a few times. This chain joins TRBV20-1 and TRBJ2-1; maybe TRBD1 (5 bases). Per the germline V gene, CDR1 is DFQATT and CDR2 is SNEGSKA (reference sequence). This CDR3 spans 16 amino acids. Between the trimmed V and J ends, which lost 4 bases and 0 bases, there was a span of 16 bases. CDR3 nucleotide sequence: TGCAGTGCTATTCAGGGCGAAATAGGCTCCTACAATGAGCAGTTCTTC. This gives the protein CSAIQGEIGSYNEQFF.

This clonotype was observed at least ten times. The chain recombines TRBV4-2 with TRBJ2-7, with D possibly being TRBD2 (6 bases). The CDR3 consists of 15 residues. CDR1 LGHNA and CDR2 YNFKEQ come from the germline V gene. The V end was cut by 0 bases, the J end by 3 bases, with 12 bases between. Written as DNA, the CDR3 is TGTGCCAGCAGCCAAGAGGGGAGGAAGAACTACGAGCAGTACTTC. It encodes CASSQEGRKNYEQYF.

The J gene is TRBJ1-5, the V gene TRBV6-1, with D unresolved. CDR3 length: 12 amino acids. Germline CDR1 MNHNS, CDR2 SASEGT. V lost 4 bases, J lost 7 bases, and 8 bases lay in between. The CDR3 DNA sequence: TGTGCCAGCAGTGGCGCGGGGCAGCCCCAGCATTTT. Translated: CASSGAGQPQHF.

This clonotype was detected ten times or more. This chain links TRBV29-1 with TRBJ2-5, with D uncertain. CDR3 length equals 12 residues. Looked up from germline, CDR1 is SQVTM and CDR2 is ANQGSEA. V shed 7 bases and J shed 5 bases, with 14 bases lying between them. CDR3 residues: CSGHLGRETQYF. DNA of the CDR3: TGCAGCGGACACCTGGGCAGGGAGACCCAGTACTTC.

This clonotype was counted only a few times. The chain couples TRBV4-1 to TRBJ2-7; TRBD2 agrees at 9 bases. CDR1 MGHRA and CDR2 YSYEKL come from the germline V gene. This CDR3 contains 14 residues. The V segment lost 1 base and the J segment 7 bases; nucleotides outside the gene matches: 5. The CDR3 protein is CASSQGASGVEQYF. The CDR3 region has the DNA TGCGCCAGCAGCCAAGGAGCTAGCGGGGTAGAGCAGTACTTC.

A note on this clonotype: It may be a read error: a sequence one base away is much more abundant. The chain has TRBV3-1 and TRBJ2-7; D is possibly TRBD2 (5 bases). Germline CDR1 is LGHDT and CDR2 is YNNKEL (reference sequence). CDR3 length: 12 residues. CDR3 sequence: CTSSQERGEQYF. CDR3 in DNA: TGTACCAGCAGCCAAGAACGGGGTGAGCAGTACTTC.

This chain links TRBV5-1 with TRBJ2-1; D is unresolved. V was trimmed by 5 bases and J by 9 bases, leaving 15 bases between them. The CDR3 sequence is 13 residues long. Per the germline V gene, CDR1 is SGHRS and CDR2 is YFSETQ. CDR3 in DNA: TGCGCCAGCAGTTCTCCAGGTGGCGGTGAGCAGTTCTTC. It codes for CASSSPGGGEQFF.

The chain has TRBV25-1 and TRBJ2-7; no firm D call. Germline CDR1 and CDR2: MGHDK and SYGVNS. This CDR3 has 14 residues. The V and J ends lost 1 base and 6 bases respectively, with 13 bases between them. The CDR3 spells CASSESFGVREQYF. CDR3 in DNA: TGTGCCAGCAGTGAATCGTTTGGGGTCCGCGAGCAGTACTTC.

The chain links TRBV4-2 to TRBJ2-1; the match to TRBD2 covers 13 bases. Germline lookup yields CDR1 LGHNA and CDR2 YNFKEQ. J gave up 6 bases and V 1 base, and 9 bases lay outside the gene matches. The CDR3 is 18 amino acids. CDR3 in amino acids: CASSQGISGLAGVNEQFF. Written as DNA, the CDR3 is TGTGCCAGCAGCCAAGGTATATCAGGACTAGCGGGAGTCAATGAGCAGTTCTTC.

This clonotype was seen a few times. The rearrangement links TRBV7-3 to TRBJ1-6, with a possible D match to TRBD1 (5 bases). CDR3 length: 14 amino acids. Trimming cost V 5 bases and J 7 bases, with 12 bases left between them. Germline V gives CDR1 SGHTA, CDR2 FQGTGA. CDR3 nucleotide sequence: TGTGCCAGCAGCCGGACACCAGGGAATTCACCCCTCCACTTT. Its translation is CASSRTPGNSPLHF.

CDR3 protein: CASSLAGTGTDTQYF. CDR3 coding DNA: TGCGCCAGCAGCTTGGCCGGGACTGGCACAGATACGCAGTATTTT. V is TRBV5-1 and J is TRBJ2-3; D is possibly TRBD2 (6 bases). Germline assignment: CDR1 SGHRS and CDR2 YFSETQ. Trimming took off 0 bases at V and 1 base at J, with 9 bases between the two ends. CDR3 size: 15 residues.

This clonotype appeared a few times. The chain uses TRBV7-8 and TRBJ1-5, with a possible D match to TRBD1 (5 bases). Looked up from germline, CDR1 is SGHVS and CDR2 is FQNEAQ. V lost 1 base to trimming and J lost 11 bases, with 12 bases between them. This CDR3 is built from 13 residues. The CDR3 loop reads CASSLGGENAQHF. In DNA form, the CDR3 reads TGTGCCAGCAGCTTAGGAGGGGAAAACGCCCAGCATTTT.

The chain links TRBV11-2 to TRBJ2-5, with unresolved D. The CDR3 is 14 residues long. Germline V gives CDR1 SGHAT, CDR2 FQNNGV. V shed 5 bases and J shed 5 bases, with 15 bases lying between them. The CDR3 DNA is TGTGCCAGCAGCAGCCCCCCCGAGAAGGAGACCCAGTACTTC. Translated, it gives CASSSPPEKETQYF.

This clonotype was counted many times. The genes are TRBV7-2 and TRBJ2-7; unclear D gene. The V and J ends lost 4 bases and 2 bases respectively, with 6 bases between them. The CDR3 covers 12 residues. Germline loops: CDR1 SGHTA, CDR2 FQGNSA. The CDR3 spells CASSSLTYEQYF. CDR3 in DNA: TGTGCCAGCAGCTCATTGACCTACGAGCAGTACTTC.

The CDR3, as DNA: TGTGCCAGCACCTACGGGACAGGGGTCTCCTACGAGCAGTACTTC. Residues: CASTYGTGVSYEQYF. V and J are TRBV2 and TRBJ2-7; 10 bases are a match to TRBD1. Per the germline V gene, CDR1 is SNHLY and CDR2 is FYNNEI. V lost 7 bases to trimming and J lost 0 bases; unmatched junction nucleotides: 6. CDR3 length: 15 residues.

The table lists this clonotype with many counts. This rearrangement joins TRBV3-1 to TRBJ2-7; possibly TRBD2 for D (6 bases). Between the trimmed V and J ends, which lost 0 bases and 0 bases, there was a span of 12 bases. Germline V gene lookup returns CDR1 LGHDT and CDR2 YNNKEL (reference sequence). The CDR3 is 16 residues long. The CDR3 DNA reads as TGTGCCAGCAGCCAAGAGTCGGTAGCGGTCTCCTACGAGCAGTACTTC. Protein: CASSQESVAVSYEQYF.

V gene TRBV20-1 combines with J gene TRBJ2-5; 8 bases agree with TRBD1. V shed 4 bases, J shed 5 bases, and the junction held 9 bases outside the gene matches. The CDR3 length is 14 residues. CDR1 is DFQATT, CDR2 SNEGSKA, per germline (reference sequence). Here the CDR3 reads CSAKPGQGGETQYF. In DNA, the CDR3 is TGCAGTGCTAAACCCGGACAGGGCGGCGAGACCCAGTACTTC.

The chain carries TRBV7-2 and TRBJ2-1; D gene unclear. Germline CDR1 is SGHTA and CDR2 is FQGNSA. This CDR3 is 16 amino acids long. V was trimmed by 10 bases and J by 8 bases, leaving 27 bases between them. CDR3 residues: CATNPPSRLLGDEQFF. The DNA for the CDR3 is TGTGCCACCAATCCCCCTTCCCGGCTTCTAGGCGATGAGCAGTTCTTC. Full variable domain (remainder filled in from reference TRBV7-2 and TRBJ2-1): GAGVSQSPSNKVTEKGKDVELRCDPISGHTALYWYRQSLGQGLEFLIYFQGNSAPDKSGLPSDRFSAERTGGSVSTLTIQRTQQEDSAVYLCATNPPSRLLGDEQFFGPGTRLTVL.

The CDR3 bases are TGTGCCAGCAGCCAAGATAGGAGCGGGACATTGGGTACGCAGTATTTT. Translating gives CASSQDRSGTLGTQYF. The gene calls are TRBV4-2 and TRBJ2-3, with D possibly matching TRBD2 (7 bases). Germline V gene lookup returns CDR1 LGHNA and CDR2 YNFKEQ. V gave up 0 bases and J gave up 8 bases, with 18 bases separating them. This CDR3 contains 16 residues.